Listed below are T cell receptor beta chains from one sample, sequenced in a study of OX40 agonist ivuxolimab in advanced cancers. Generated by immunoSEQ multiplex PCR, the TCRdb table keeps only in-frame clones and is missing some. The table has about 68,000 clones, around four fifths seen once. The sequencing here drew on CD4+ or CD8+ T cells sorted from blood, taken in a trial of the OX40 agonist ivuxolimab. Receptors were obtained from an adult with an advanced solid tumor such as melanoma, head and neck, liver or kidney cancer. The CDR3 runs from the conserved cysteine through the conserved F or W. Fields, in order: D gene, CDR3 length, J gene, clone size, V gene, CDR3 protein, CDR3 DNA. D genes are given only for firm matches. Clone sizes are given selectively: once, few, many, or a class where the clone is expanded.

TRBD1 | 15 | TRBJ1-3 | - | TRBV18 | CASSERTGPDGSIYF | TGTGCCAGCTCAGAAAGGACAGGGCCGGACGGCTCCATATATTTT
- | 13 | TRBJ2-5 | - | TRBV2 | CASSQKGGGTQYF | TGTGCCAGCAGCCAAAAAGGGGGTGGGACCCAGTACTTC
TRBD1 | 15 | TRBJ1-1 | - | TRBV6-5 | CASSRRIQGAAEAFF | TGTGCCAGCAGTCGGAGGATACAGGGGGCGGCTGAAGCTTTCTTT
- | 15 | TRBJ1-4 | - | TRBV27 | CARKFIGATNEKLFF | TGTGCCAGAAAATTTATTGGGGCAACTAATGAAAAACTGTTTTTT
TRBD2 | 14 | TRBJ2-1 | - | TRBV7-3 | CASASGRASNEQFF | TGTGCCAGCGCTAGCGGGAGGGCGAGCAATGAGCAGTTCTTC
TRBD1 | 16 | TRBJ1-3 | - | TRBV2 | CASTADRVLTGNTIYF | TGTGCCAGCACGGCCGACAGGGTTCTAACTGGAAACACCATATATTTT
TRBD2 | 19 | TRBJ2-7 | - | TRBV27 | CASSPVPGLAGLTHYEQYF | TGTGCCAGCAGCCCGGTCCCGGGACTAGCGGGACTAACCCACTACGAGCAGTACTTC
- | 14 | TRBJ2-1 | few | TRBV30 | CAWSVREFANEQFF | TGTGCCTGGAGTGTTAGGGAGTTCGCTAATGAGCAGTTCTTC
- | 14 | TRBJ2-7 | - | TRBV5-4 | CASSLDLGTYEQYF | TGTGCCAGCAGCTTGGATCTCGGAACCTACGAGCAGTACTTC
- | 14 | TRBJ1-4 | few | TRBV6-1 | CASSEVEGNEKLFF | TGTGCCAGCAGTGAAGTAGAGGGTAATGAAAAACTGTTTTTT
- | 13 | TRBJ2-3 | - | TRBV5-5 | CASSLSGQDTQYF | TGTGCCAGCAGTTTGAGCGGCCAAGATACGCAGTATTTT
- | 12 | TRBJ2-3 | - | TRBV7-9 | CASSLANSPQYF | TGTGCCAGCAGCTTAGCGAACTCGCCGCAGTATTTT
TRBD1 | 16 | TRBJ2-2 | - | TRBV4-2 | CASSQEQGLNTGELFF | TGTGCCAGCAGCCAAGAACAGGGGTTAAACACCGGGGAGCTGTTTTTT
TRBD1 | 15 | TRBJ2-7 | - | TRBV7-9 | CASSLVAGGKDEQYF | TGTGCCAGCAGCTTAGTGGCAGGGGGCAAGGACGAGCAGTACTTC
- | 13 | TRBJ1-2 | - | TRBV7-9 | CASSLVRTGGYTF | TGTGCCAGCAGCTTAGTCCGAACGGGGGGCTACACCTTC
- | 13 | TRBJ2-2 | - | TRBV4-2 | CASSQDFAGELFF | TGTGCCAGCAGCCAAGACTTCGCCGGGGAGCTGTTTTTT
- | 14 | TRBJ1-2 | - | TRBV5-1 | CASTIGVAGYGYTF | TGCGCCAGCACCATAGGCGTGGCTGGATATGGCTACACCTTC
- | 14 | TRBJ1-1 | few | TRBV5-6 | CASSSQGRGTEAFF | TGTGCCAGCAGCTCGCAGGGCCGGGGCACTGAAGCTTTCTTT
- | 11 | TRBJ2-7 | once | TRBV28 | CASSTSRLQYF | TGTGCCAGCAGCACTTCTAGGTTACAGTACTTC
- | 14 | TRBJ2-7 | - | TRBV4-2 | CASSPDFLSYEQYF | TGTGCCAGCAGCCCGGACTTCCTCTCCTACGAGCAGTACTTC
- | 17 | TRBJ2-2 | once | TRBV28 | CASSYGTLRGDTGELFF | TGTGCCAGCAGTTACGGGACTCTCCGGGGAGACACCGGGGAGCTGTTTTTT
TRBD1 | 15 | TRBJ1-4 | - | TRBV19 | CASSNWDRGNEKLFF | TGTGCCAGTAGTAACTGGGACAGGGGGAATGAAAAACTGTTTTTT
TRBD1 | 16 | TRBJ2-7 | - | TRBV6-1 | CASSGLDRVRTYEQYF | TGTGCCAGCAGTGGCCTGGACAGGGTGAGGACCTACGAGCAGTACTTC
- | 13 | TRBJ2-5 | - | TRBV2 | CASSADIQETQYF | TGTGCCAGCAGTGCGGACATTCAAGAGACCCAGTACTTC
- | 13 | TRBJ1-5 | - | TRBV7-2 | CASSLSGNQPQHF | TGTGCCAGCAGCCTTTCCGGGAATCAGCCCCAGCATTTT
- | 14 | TRBJ2-7 | once | TRBV5-4 | CASSLGRGPYEQYF | TGTGCCAGCAGCTTGGGTCGGGGACCCTACGAGCAGTACTTC
TRBD1 | 16 | TRBJ1-2 | - | TRBV19 | CASSRSNRGNSYGYTF | TGTGCCAGTAGTAGGAGTAACAGGGGGAACAGCTATGGCTACACCTTC
TRBD1 | 15 | TRBJ2-1 | - | TRBV5-1 | CASSPEGTVYNEQFF | TGCGCCAGCTCCCCTGAGGGGACAGTCTACAATGAGCAGTTCTTC
- | 15 | TRBJ1-2 | - | TRBV10-3 | CAISESQGRRYGYTF | TGTGCCATCAGTGAGTCGCAGGGGCGAAGGTATGGCTACACCTTC